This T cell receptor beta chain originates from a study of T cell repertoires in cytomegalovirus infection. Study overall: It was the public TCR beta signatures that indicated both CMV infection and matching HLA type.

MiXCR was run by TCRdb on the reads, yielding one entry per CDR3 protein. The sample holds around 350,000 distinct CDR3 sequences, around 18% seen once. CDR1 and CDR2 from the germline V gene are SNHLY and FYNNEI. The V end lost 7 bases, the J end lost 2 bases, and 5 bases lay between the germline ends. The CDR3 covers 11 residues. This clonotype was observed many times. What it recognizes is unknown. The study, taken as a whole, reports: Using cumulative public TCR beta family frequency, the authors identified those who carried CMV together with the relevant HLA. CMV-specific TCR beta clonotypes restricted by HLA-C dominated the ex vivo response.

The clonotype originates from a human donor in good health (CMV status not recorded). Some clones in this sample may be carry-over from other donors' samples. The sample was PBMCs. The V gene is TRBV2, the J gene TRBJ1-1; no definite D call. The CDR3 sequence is CASMRNTEAFF. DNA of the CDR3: TGTGCCAGCATGAGAAACACTGAAGCTTTCTTT.